The clone carrying this TCR beta chain was observed once. This record belongs to a study of blood T cell repertoires in COVID-19. About the research overall: Samples taken during acute and convalescent COVID-19 were collected in the United States, Italy and Spain. From T cells, B-cell-depleted T cells, or PBMCs came the material, which was cDNA or gDNA.

The CDR3 sequence is 16 residues long. Trimming at V came to 2 bases and at J to 0 bases, leaving 4 bases not matched to a gene. Germline V gives CDR1 MNHNY, CDR2 SVGAGI (reference sequence). As handled by the study authors: Reference gene primers were amplified, and this amplification served to estimate nucleated cell counts. Sequencing used immunoSEQ multiplex PCR; TCRdb keeps in-frame clones, though not all of them. That table is the source of V, J and clone size, and D and trimming were worked out from the DNA. The table records over 600,000 clones, 70% to 90% of them present only once. The J gene is TRBJ1-3, the V gene TRBV6-6; TRBD1 matches at 7 bases. Sequencing input: peripheral blood. The receptor was derived from a woman aged 18-35 years with acute or convalescent COVID-19. The chain's CDR3 is CASSYEGAISGNTIYF. The CDR3 nucleotides read TGTGCCAGCAGTTACGAGGGGGCGATCTCTGGAAACACCATATATTTT.